This record concerns one T cell receptor beta chain sequence. The antigen remains unidentified. Profiling relied on immunoSEQ multiplex PCR, and the TCRdb table lists in-frame clones only, not all of them. The repertoire holds about 47,000 clones, with approximately 94% as singletons. V was trimmed by 4 bases and J by 1 base, leaving 11 bases between them. The germline gives CDR1 SGHTA, CDR2 FQGNSA. The CDR3 is 16 amino acids. The related graft donor's blood sample was taken on the day of bone marrow donation. These data originate in a study of T cells after posttransplantation cyclophosphamide. Study results and caveats: Blood and skin or GI T cell repertoires showed limited TRB overlap. Later blood repertoires were often dominated by clones from the donor CD8+ memory compartment. After PTCy, TRB diversity resembled that of CNI/methotrexate controls.

The chain combines TRBV7-2 with TRBJ1-6; no definite D call. What was sequenced was PBMCs. The origin of this receptor is a woman aged 25-40 years in good health and a related stem cell transplant donor. Here the CDR3 DNA reads TGTGCCAGCAGCTCAGAGGCGGGGTCCTATAATTCACCCCTCCACTTT. This sequence encodes CASSSEAGSYNSPLHF.